The 10 T cell receptor beta chains presented below share a single source sample, sequenced in a study of blood T cell repertoires in COVID-19. Profiled with immunoSEQ multiplex PCR; TCRdb holds only in-frame clones, not every one. The sample has 50,000 to 65,000 clones, almost 95% seen once; the top ten hold around 4.6%. The material sequenced was peripheral blood. Source of these receptors: a man between 45 and 60 years old with active COVID-19.

The chain couples TRBV7-2 to TRBJ1-1; no firm D call. Trimming removed 1 base from V and 0 bases from J, with 9 bases in between. The CDR3 sequence is 15 residues long. CDR1 and CDR2 (germline): SGHTA, FQGNSA. The CDR3 sequence is CASSLGAGLNTEAFF. DNA of the CDR3: TGTGCCAGCAGCTTAGGGGCAGGCCTGAACACTGAAGCTTTCTTT.

The CDR3 DNA is TGTGCCAGCAGCTTGGAAGTTACAGACGTCTACGAGCAGTACTTC. Translated, it gives CASSLEVTDVYEQYF. The chain couples TRBV5-5 to TRBJ2-7, with D uncertain. V shed 0 bases and J shed 3 bases, with 13 bases lying between them. CDR1 and CDR2 from the germline V gene are SGHKS and YYEKEE (reference sequence). CDR3 length equals 15 residues.

The genes are TRBV2 and TRBJ1-3; D is possibly TRBD1 (5 bases). Germline V gives CDR1 SNHLY, CDR2 FYNNEI. V was trimmed by 3 bases and J by 0 bases, leaving 9 bases between them. The CDR3 extends over 15 amino acids. Here the CDR3 reads CASSEGRVSGNTIYF. The CDR3 DNA reads as TGTGCCAGCAGTGAGGGCAGGGTCTCTGGAAACACCATATATTTT.

This clone was recorded once. The rearrangement uses TRBV5-1 and TRBJ2-1; 15 nucleotides line up with TRBD2. V lost 4 bases and J lost 5; bases outside the gene matches: 7. CDR3 size: 17 residues. Germline values: CDR1 SGHRS, CDR2 YFSETQ. CDR3 nucleotides: TGCGCCAGCAGCGAAGGACTAGCGGGAGGGCTGAACAATGAGCAGTTCTTC. Translating gives CASSEGLAGGLNNEQFF.

The chain links TRBV5-6 to TRBJ1-2; D unresolved. This CDR3 has 12 residues. The germline V gene encodes CDR1 SGHDT and CDR2 YYEEEE. Between the trimmed V and J ends, which lost 1 base and 8 bases, there was a span of 9 bases. The CDR3 DNA sequence: TGTGCCAGCAGCTTGCAGAGGAGGGGCTACACCTTC. As protein: CASSLQRRGYTF.

A word on this clone: Its ends do not fully match the called genes, so a read error is possible. The chain joins TRBV2 to TRBJ1-2, with D possibly TRBD1 on 6 matching bases. CDR1 is SNHLY and CDR2 is FYNNEI in the germline V gene. This CDR3 has 12 residues. CDR3 sequence: CASSGYSDRTDF. The DNA of the CDR3 is TGTGCCAGCAGTGGGTATTCAGACAGGACCGACTTC.

The V call is TRBV6-5, the J call TRBJ2-1; 10 positions match TRBD1. CDR1 and CDR2 from the germline V gene are MNHEY and SVGAGI. The CDR3 length is 14 residues. The V gene end was trimmed by 5 bases and the J gene end by 7 bases; junction bases not matched to a gene: 5. The CDR3 sequence is CASSRQGASNEQFF. The DNA for the CDR3 is TGTGCCAGCAGTCGACAGGGGGCCTCAAATGAGCAGTTCTTC.

The chain carries TRBV3-1 (or the pseudogene TRBV3-2) and TRBJ1-2; D uncertain. CDR3 size: 13 residues. The V gene's germline CDR1 is LGHDT and CDR2 YNNKEL (reference sequence). Trimming shortened V by 4 bases and J by 4 bases, and 10 bases separated the two germline ends. The CDR3 DNA follows: TGTGCCAGCAGCCTGCCCAGCGGCTATGGCTACACCTTC. This translates into CASSLPSGYGYTF.

This rearrangement joins TRBV19 to TRBJ1-1; 8 nucleotides match TRBD1. The CDR3 is made up of 16 amino acids. The ends lost 2 bases at V and 0 bases at J; junction bases unmatched: 5. From germline, CDR1 is LNHDA and CDR2 SQIVND (reference sequence). The CDR3 DNA sequence: TGTGCCAGTAGTATATCAGGGGGCGCGGTGAACACTGAAGCTTTCTTT. As protein: CASSISGGAVNTEAFF.

This rearrangement joins TRBV28 to TRBJ2-1; 8 bases match TRBD2. This CDR3 has 17 amino acids. Unmatched junction bases numbered 9, after V lost 5 bases and J lost 0 bases. CDR1 and CDR2 (germline): MDHEN, SYDVKM. CDR3 sequence reads: CASSLRTSRSSYNEQFF. The CDR3 DNA reads TGTGCCAGCAGTCTCAGGACTAGCCGGAGCTCCTACAATGAGCAGTTCTTC.